This is a list of T cell receptor beta chains from one sample in a study of shared clonotypes between healthy human individuals. Clones were sequenced by immunoSEQ multiplex PCR, and TCRdb holds only the in-frame ones, with some missing. The sample lists roughly 2,000,000 clones, around 95% occurring once. The sequencing sample was made of naive CD8+ T cells from PBMCs. The receptors come from a man aged 18-30 years in good health. Some clones in this sample may be carry-over from other donors' samples. Both conserved end residues are part of each CDR3. D genes are given only for firm matches. For some rows the clone size is stated as once, few or many, or as a class when expanded; others skip it.

j_call d_call v_call clone_size cdr3_aa cdr3_nt
TRBJ2-7 . TRBV13 . CASSLESGGVYEQYF TGTGCCAGCAGCTTAGAGTCAGGTGGGGTCTACGAGCAGTACTTC
TRBJ2-3 TRBD2 TRBV13 . CASSFYTSGRTDTQYF TGTGCCAGCAGCTTCTATACTAGCGGGAGGACCGATACGCAGTATTTT
TRBJ1-5 . TRBV6-1 . CASRVTFSNQPQHF TGTGCCAGCAGGGTAACGTTTAGCAATCAGCCCCAGCATTTT
TRBJ2-2 TRBD2 TRBV5-6 once CASSWGTSGGELFF TGTGCCAGCAGCTGGGGGACTAGCGGAGGGGAGCTGTTTTTT
TRBJ1-3 TRBD1 TRBV7-8 . CASSGQGWGNTIYF TGTGCCAGCAGCGGACAGGGGTGGGGAAACACCATATATTTT
TRBJ1-1 TRBD1 TRBV15 . CATSTLGQAGAEAFF TGTGCCACCAGCACCCTCGGACAGGCTGGGGCTGAAGCTTTCTTT
TRBJ1-1 . TRBV21-1 . CASTSEGSTEGRTEAFF TGTGCCAGCACCTCGGAGGGCTCTACCGAAGGGAGGACTGAAGCTTTCTTT
TRBJ2-7 TRBD2 TRBV28 . CASRPGLPLYEQYF TGTGCCAGCAGGCCGGGACTACCTCTCTACGAGCAGTACTTC
TRBJ2-1 TRBD1 TRBV9 . CASSVGRTGKFNEQFF TGTGCCAGCAGCGTGGGTCGGACAGGGAAATTCAATGAGCAGTTCTTC
TRBJ2-5 TRBD1 TRBV5-1 . CASSSLGGGETQYF TGCGCCAGCAGCTCTCTAGGGGGCGGTGAGACCCAGTACTTC
TRBJ2-7 TRBD1 TRBV9 once CASSAQGPEQYF TGTGCCAGCAGCGCACAGGGGCCCGAGCAGTACTTC
TRBJ1-1 . TRBV7-9 once CASSLPMRLPNTEAFF TGTGCCAGCAGCTTACCAATGAGGTTACCGAACACTGAAGCTTTCTTT
TRBJ2-3 TRBD1 TRBV7-2 . CASSAGTGVPDTQYF TGTGCCAGCAGCGCCGGGACAGGGGTGCCAGATACGCAGTATTTT
TRBJ2-1 . TRBV7-2 . CASSLVAPDGEQFF TGTGCCAGCAGCTTAGTAGCGCCAGACGGTGAGCAGTTCTTC
TRBJ2-7 . TRBV27 . CASTVRYGPFPISGQYF TGTGCCAGCACCGTACGTTATGGGCCGTTCCCCATTTCCGGGCAGTACTTC
TRBJ2-2 . TRBV4-1 once CASSQNFYNSLANTGELFF TGCGCCAGCAGCCAAAATTTTTACAACAGTTTAGCGAACACCGGGGAGCTGTTTTTT
TRBJ1-5 . TRBV28 . CASSLDGGPNQPQHF TGTGCCAGCAGTTTGGATGGGGGGCCTAATCAGCCCCAGCATTTT
TRBJ2-7 . TRBV4-1 . CASSQAIRTGDGGEQYF TGCGCCAGCAGCCAAGCCATCCGGACTGGGGACGGGGGCGAGCAGTACTTC
TRBJ1-1 . TRBV27 . CASSLGAGTEAFF TGTGCCAGCAGTTTAGGGGCGGGCACTGAAGCTTTCTTT
TRBJ1-1 . TRBV5-6 . CASSLRGNTEAFF TGTGCCAGCAGCTTGAGGGGGAACACTGAAGCTTTCTTT
TRBJ1-1 . TRBV7-2 . CASSPLRQMNTEAFF TGTGCCAGCAGCCCGCTGCGACAGATGAACACTGAAGCTTTCTTT
TRBJ2-3 TRBD2 TRBV4-1 once CASREIAGPPVTQYF TGCGCCAGCAGAGAAATAGCGGGCCCACCGGTTACGCAGTATTTT
TRBJ2-7 . TRBV10-3 . CAISQRAPEGYEQYF TGTGCCATCAGCCAGCGGGCTCCCGAGGGGTACGAGCAGTACTTC
TRBJ2-1 . TRBV7-7 . CASSLSLDSYNEQFF TGTGCCAGCAGCTTAAGTCTGGATTCCTACAATGAGCAGTTCTTC
TRBJ2-3 . TRBV5-8 . CASSLALSLHTDTQYF TGTGCCAGCAGCTTGGCGCTCAGCCTCCACACAGATACGCAGTATTTT
TRBJ2-3 . TRBV5-6 . CASSPVSGDTDTQYF TGTGCCAGCAGCCCCGTTAGCGGTGACACAGATACGCAGTATTTT
TRBJ1-2 TRBD1 TRBV7-2 once CASSPRQGNYGYTF TGTGCCAGCAGCCCTCGACAGGGGAACTATGGCTACACCTTC
TRBJ2-7 . TRBV27 . CASSWGLSYEQYF TGTGCCAGCAGTTGGGGTCTAAGCTACGAGCAGTACTTC
TRBJ2-1 TRBD2 TRBV29-1 . CSVPPPGGPIGEQFF TGCAGCGTCCCCCCCCCGGGAGGGCCGATTGGGGAGCAGTTCTTC